This T cell receptor (beta chain) was obtained from a study of early T cells in non-severe SARS-CoV-2 infection. Regarding the study as a whole: Matches to VDJdb favored anti-spike CD8 responses and missed private and CD4 specificities.

Germline V gives CDR1 MNHEY, CDR2 SVGEGT. This CDR3 contains 15 residues. The trim removed 5 bases at V and 0 bases at J, leaving 2 bases unmatched. There are a few counts of this clonotype. Its antigen is still unknown. Unique molecular identifiers were attached to individual cDNA molecules. TCRdb passed the 5' RACE reads through MiXCR, listing each CDR3 protein once. The sample holds 55,000 to 65,000 distinct CDR3 sequences; more than 9% are singletons and the top ten take 6.5%. V is TRBV6-2 or TRBV6-3 and J is TRBJ1-5; 9 bases line up with TRBD1. The sequence came from an adult who was a healthcare worker with PCR-confirmed SARS-CoV-2 infection or an uninfected control (not recorded which). The sequencing sample was made of whole blood. CDR3 sequence: CASSQQGASNQPQHF. The CDR3 DNA follows: TGTGCCAGCAGTCAACAGGGGGCTAGCAATCAGCCCCAGCATTTT.